Following are 8 T cell receptor beta chains from one sample sequenced in a study of CD8 T cells in ankylosing spondylitis. TCRdb passed the 5' RACE reads through MiXCR, listing each CDR3 protein once. This table holds around 340,000 distinct CDR3 sequences, approximately 20% found once. The sequenced material came from blood, either unsorted or a sorted T cell fraction (not recorded which). These receptors came from a male donor with ankylosing spondylitis or in good health (not recorded which).

This clonotype was observed a handful of times. The genes are TRBV24-1 and TRBJ2-7; no clear D gene. The CDR3 is made up of 12 amino acids. Germline CDR1 reads KGHDR; CDR2 reads SFDVKD. Trimming took 0 bases from V and 7 from J, leaving 6 bases between them. The CDR3 bases are TGTGCCACCAGTGATTTGGGGATAGAGCAGTACTTC. Protein: CATSDLGIEQYF.

This clonotype was picked up a small number of times. This chain uses TRBV6-5 with TRBJ2-7; tentative D call: TRBD1 (6 bases). The V and J ends lost 2 bases and 6 bases respectively, with 14 bases between them. The V gene's germline CDR1 is MNHEY and CDR2 SVGAGI. The CDR3 totals 14 residues. The CDR3 sequence is CASSYGGPSFEQYF. CDR3 nucleotides: TGTGCCAGCAGTTACGGGGGCCCCTCTTTCGAGCAGTACTTC.

V gene TRBV20-1 combines with J gene TRBJ1-2; the match to TRBD1 covers 7 bases. V dropped 6 bases and J dropped 4; count of bases not matched to a gene: 20. Germline V gene lookup returns CDR1 DFQATT and CDR2 SNEGSKA (reference sequence). The CDR3 loop spans 17 amino acids. The CDR3 spells CSAFATSTGTLAYGYTF. CDR3 bases: TGCAGTGCCTTTGCAACTTCGACAGGGACTCTCGCCTATGGCTACACCTTC.

In its sample, this clonotype was seen a few times. The V gene is TRBV13, the J gene TRBJ2-5, with D tentatively TRBD2 (5 bases). The V and J ends lost 1 base and 5 bases respectively, with 14 bases between them. The CDR3 loop spans 15 amino acids. CDR1 and CDR2 from the germline V gene are PRHDT and FYEKMQ (reference sequence). The CDR3 region is CASSLDASGIETQYF. The CDR3 DNA sequence: TGTGCCAGCAGCTTAGATGCATCGGGGATCGAGACCCAGTACTTC.

This chain connects TRBV30 to TRBJ2-7; 7 bases line up with TRBD1. Trimming at V came to 4 bases and at J to 3 bases, leaving 0 bases not matched to a gene. Germline CDR1 GTSNPN, CDR2 SVGIG (reference sequence). The CDR3 sequence is 11 residues long. The DNA of the CDR3 is TGTGCCTGGACAGGGGGCTACGAGCAGTACTTC. It is translated as CAWTGGYEQYF.

The chain joins TRBV29-1 to TRBJ2-7; tentative D call: TRBD2 (7 bases). V lost 5 bases and J 3 bases, leaving 14 bases between the germline ends. The CDR3 loop spans 13 amino acids. Looked up from germline, CDR1 is SQVTM and CDR2 is ANQGSEA. In DNA form, the CDR3 reads TGCAGCGTTACAGGGCGGGGGCTCTACGAGCAGTACTTC. Translation gives CSVTGRGLYEQYF.

The chain is built from TRBV7-6 and TRBJ2-6; D might be TRBD2 (5 bases). The CDR3 runs 20 residues. V lost 5 bases, J lost 1 base, and 24 bases lay in between. Germline lookup yields CDR1 SGHVS and CDR2 FNYEAQ. This chain's CDR3 is CASSPPEEESRLSGANVLTF. The CDR3 bases are TGTGCCAGCAGCCCCCCCGAGGAGGAATCCAGGCTATCTGGGGCCAACGTCCTGACTTTC.

This clonotype turned up a few times. This chain uses TRBV12-3 or TRBV12-4 with TRBJ2-5; 8 nucleotides line up with TRBD1. The CDR3 is 13 residues long. The J segment lost 4 bases and the V segment lost 9 bases, leaving 7 bases of the junction unmatched. The CDR3, as DNA: TGTGCCAGTGAACCGGGGACAGGAGAGACCCAGTACTTC. Its translation: CASEPGTGETQYF.